This TCR beta chain emerged from a study of Ad26.COV2.S vaccination and SARS-CoV-2 variants. Findings and caveats of the study: Substantial breadth was reported for post-vaccination spike-specific CD8+ and CD4+ T cells.

Profiled with immunoSEQ multiplex PCR; TCRdb holds only in-frame clones, not every one. The sample lists 430,000 or so clones; roughly 89% were seen once. Remarks on this clone: Its specificity is unknown.

Treatment reported: around 19 received Ad26.COV2.S at low or high dose, single or two shots; 5 received placebo; per-sample allocation not given. Specimen acquisition occurred on day 63 following the initial vaccine or placebo injection. The sequenced sample was peripheral blood, obtained in a trial of Ad26.COV2.S vaccine versus placebo. The sequence derives from a person between 18 and 59 years old who received the Ad26.COV2.S COVID-19 vaccine or a placebo.

The CDR3 nucleotides are TGTGCCAGCCCAGTTGGTCTAGCGGGAGGTGGTGACAATGAGCAGTTCTTC. This gives the protein CASPVGLAGGGDNEQFF. The chain joins TRBV5-8 to TRBJ2-1, with 11 bases fitting TRBD2. The CDR3 runs 17 residues. Unmatched junction bases numbered 14, after V lost 7 bases and J lost 5 bases. Germline values: CDR1 SGHTS, CDR2 YDEGEE.